What follows describes a single T cell receptor (beta chain). No cognate antigen has been identified for it. The record has no base qualities; no much larger clone is one base away. This specimen's time point label, interpreted: about 28 days (+/-7) after the second vaccine dose. This specimen's treatment or condition label, per the study, means: meningococcal conjugate vaccine given as trial control. Samples from vaccinated people were obtained from the UK trials COV001 and COV002, which included a single-blind randomized controlled phase 2/3 trial of AZD1222 (ChAdOx1 nCoV-19) in healthy adults. Trial participant PBMC samples were collected at day 0 and day 28 after the second dose for TCRbeta chain sequencing. This sample is drawn from a study of T cell responses to AZD1222 COVID-19 vaccine (dated by TCRdb to about 2021). About the full investigation: TCR sequencing was performed for about 250 trial participants, of whom around 200 were given two doses of AZD1222 and approximately 25 were given two doses of MenACWY control vaccine. Trial participants were enrolled into age subgroups of 18-55, 56-69 and 70-plus years, which contained around 150, 28 and 57 TCR-sequenced participants, respectively. General study outcomes and caveats: The whole spike protein was spanned by vaccine-associated CD4 TCRs, and dominant responses were seen in regions 160-218 and 743-854. Spike-specific TCR breadth and depth rose significantly after two AZD1222 doses compared with day 0 and with MenACWY recipients. No day 14 peak-response samples were available, so repertoires were characterized only after the peak T cell response. Conclusions about previously exposed vaccinees were limited because only a handful of AZD1222 recipients were SARS-CoV-2 seropositive at baseline. In the small 56-69-year group, the increase in depth fell short of significance, most likely because of low power. Participants were mostly white British and included more females than males, and it was suggested by the authors that clonal diversity may have been underestimated. Epitopes outside the regions mutated in the B.1.351 and B.1.1.7 variants were reportedly recognized by nearly half of the unique spike-specific TCRs.

V and J lose 3 bases and 2 bases, and a span of 10 bases separates them. Its CDR3 holds 14 amino acids, cysteine through phenylalanine. The kept DNA is CDR3 alone, 42 bases in frame from the first base. CDR1 is given as LNHDA and CDR2 as SQIVND, both from the germline V gene (reference sequence). The CDR3 regions of human TCRbeta chains were analyzed by immunosequencing. Per the source publication's procedure: TCRs in the repertoires were compared against a reference library of SARS-CoV-2-specific TCRs that had been generated with the MIRA antigen-specificity platform. Breadth was defined as the fraction of unique TCRs that were SARS-CoV-2-associated, and depth was defined as the fraction of total T cells that were SARS-CoV-2-associated. Using the MIRA data, each spike-specific TCR was assigned both to the spike region to which the TCR was reactive and to a CD4 or CD8 class. Log10-transformed breadth and depth values were compared by one-way ANOVA with Sidak's multiple comparisons tests. TCRdb retrieved this table from immuneACCESS and kept in-frame rearrangements only. Not all clones are present; in checked studies, unresolved V genes account for under half, and no reason is known for the remainder. Clone size and V and J calls were adopted from that table, with D and trimming inferred from the DNA. The sample table contains around 210,000 clones; only one count was recorded for roughly 94% of them. The top ten clonotypes cover over 1.5% of the sample.

The origin of this receptor is an adult who received the MenACWY meningococcal vaccine as a control. The chain uses TRBV19 and TRBJ1-2, with the D gene uncertain. Sequenced here: peripheral blood, sampled 28 days after the second dose of the MenACWY control vaccine. The CDR3 here reads CASSIEVRNYGYTF. The nucleotide sequence reads TGTGCCAGTAGTATCGAAGTGCGGAACTATGGCTACACCTTC.